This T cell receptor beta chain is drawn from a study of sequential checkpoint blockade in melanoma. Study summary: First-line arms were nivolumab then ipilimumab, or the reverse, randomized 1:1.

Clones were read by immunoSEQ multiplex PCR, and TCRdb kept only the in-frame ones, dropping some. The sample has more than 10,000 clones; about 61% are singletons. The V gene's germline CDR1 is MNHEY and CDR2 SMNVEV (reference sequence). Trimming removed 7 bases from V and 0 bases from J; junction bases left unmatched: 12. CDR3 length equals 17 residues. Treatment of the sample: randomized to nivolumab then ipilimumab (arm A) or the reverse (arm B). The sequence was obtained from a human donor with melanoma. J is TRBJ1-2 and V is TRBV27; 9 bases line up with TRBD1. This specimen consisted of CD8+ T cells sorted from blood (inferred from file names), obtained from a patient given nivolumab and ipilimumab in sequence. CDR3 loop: CASTQLSDRGPNYGYTF. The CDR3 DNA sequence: TGTGCCAGCACCCAGCTATCGGACAGGGGTCCTAACTATGGCTACACCTTC.